The sequence of this T cell receptor (beta chain) was determined in a study of cytotoxic CD8 clonotypes in ibrutinib-treated CLL. The study's findings and limits: Higher clonality was seen at ibrutinib response and a return toward baseline at progression. Lymph node repertoires were not studied, and sampling times were unmatched.

Assay used: immunoSEQ multiplex PCR; TCRdb lists only in-frame clones, some missing. The sample holds 150,000 or so clones, around three quarters seen once. In this sample, this clone turned up a few times. Antigen unknown. This sequence was found in a human donor with chronic lymphocytic leukemia. This specimen was PBMCs, taken after 12 months of ibrutinib treatment.

CDR3 loop: CASSHIAGGPNEQFF. CDR3 bases: TGTGCCAGTAGTCACATAGCGGGAGGGCCTAATGAGCAGTTCTTC. The chain uses TRBV19 and TRBJ2-1; 11 bases are a match to TRBD2. CDR3 length equals 15 residues. Germline CDR1 and CDR2: LNHDA and SQIVND (reference sequence). Unmatched junction bases numbered 7, after V lost 5 bases and J lost 7 bases.